Listed here are 9 T cell receptor beta chains from one sample, sequenced in a study of blood T cell repertoires in COVID-19. Generated by immunoSEQ multiplex PCR, the TCRdb table keeps only in-frame clones and is missing some. The sample records roughly 200,000 clones, around 88% being singletons. What was sequenced was peripheral blood. These receptors were collected from a man younger than 35 with active or convalescent COVID-19.

V usage is TRBV30 and J usage is TRBJ1-2; D unclear. With 1 base removed from V and 1 base from J, the gap between germline ends came to 7 bases. Germline V gene data show CDR1 as GTSNPN and CDR2 as SVGIG (reference sequence). The CDR3 extends over 13 amino acids. The CDR3 is CAWSDLFNYGYTF. The CDR3 DNA sequence: TGTGCCTGGAGTGATCTGTTTAACTATGGCTACACCTTC. Full variable domain (outside the CDR3, taken from reference TRBV30 and TRBJ1-2): SQTIHQWPATLVQPVGSPLSLECTVEGTSNPNLYWYRQAAGRGLQLLFYSVGIGQISSEVPQNLSASRPQDRQFILSSKKLLLSDSGFYLCAWSDLFNYGYTFGSGTRLTVV.

The chain is built from TRBV10-3 and TRBJ1-2; no definite D call. The germline V gene has CDR1 ENHRY and CDR2 SYGVKD. This CDR3 contains 14 residues. Trimming shortened V by 10 bases and J by 10 bases, and 25 bases separated the two germline ends. CDR3 nucleotide sequence: TGTGCCAACGGGATAGGGCAGGCGTCCGGTCACTACACCTTC. It is translated as CANGIGQASGHYTF.

This clone was found once. This chain uses TRBV6-5 with TRBJ2-5; D gene uncertain. The germline V gene encodes CDR1 MNHEY and CDR2 SVGAGI. The CDR3 totals 15 residues. Trimming cost V 5 bases and J 0 bases, with 13 bases left between them. CDR3 in DNA: TGTGCCAGCAGTCCTGACGGAGTGTACCAAGAGACCCAGTACTTC. Its translation: CASSPDGVYQETQYF.

CDR3 in amino acids: CASSEPGTGGREQFF. The DNA of the CDR3 is TGCGCCAGCAGTGAGCCCGGGACAGGGGGGAGGGAGCAGTTCTTC. The chain couples TRBV10-2 to TRBJ2-1; 11 positions agree with TRBD1. The CDR3 runs 15 residues. The germline V gene encodes CDR1 WSHSY and CDR2 SAAADI. V was clipped by 2 bases and J by 10 bases; unmatched bases: 7.

The chain recombines TRBV7-3 with TRBJ2-1; 12 bases line up with TRBD2. The trim removed 3 bases at V and 5 bases at J, leaving 2 bases unmatched. In germline, CDR1 is SGHTA, CDR2 FQGTGA. The CDR3 extends over 15 amino acids. The CDR3 loop is CASSFGLAGNNEQFF. The CDR3, as DNA: TGTGCCAGCAGCTTCGGACTAGCGGGAAACAATGAGCAGTTCTTC.

V is TRBV2 and J is TRBJ1-4, with a possible D match to TRBD1 (6 bases). Per germline, CDR1 SNHLY and CDR2 FYNNEI. The CDR3 extends over 15 amino acids. The V and J ends lost 6 bases and 4 bases respectively, with 15 bases between them. The CDR3 DNA follows: TGTGCCAGCAGGGGGGAACAGGGCCTTAATGAAAAACTGTTTTTT. This translates into CASRGEQGLNEKLFF.

J is TRBJ2-2 and V is TRBV27; D remains unclear. Germline V gene lookup returns CDR1 MNHEY and CDR2 SMNVEV (reference sequence). Trimming took off 6 bases at V and 3 bases at J, with 11 bases between the two ends. This CDR3 is built from 14 residues. The CDR3 loop reads CASRSRQYTGELFF. Here the CDR3 DNA reads TGTGCCAGCAGATCCCGTCAGTACACCGGGGAGCTGTTTTTT.

This chain uses TRBV27 with TRBJ2-1, with D possibly being TRBD1 (5 bases). CDR1 is MNHEY, CDR2 SMNVEV, per germline (reference sequence). The CDR3 extends over 11 amino acids. Trimming took off 6 bases at V and 10 bases at J, with 10 bases between the two ends. The CDR3, as DNA: TGTGCCAGCAGAGGGGTGGGGGAGCAGTTCTTC. Translation gives CASRGVGEQFF.

V usage is TRBV11-2 and J usage is TRBJ1-3; maybe TRBD1 (5 bases). The V gene lost 6 bases and the J gene lost 3 bases, with 12 bases spanning the gap. The germline V gene has CDR1 SGHAT and CDR2 FQNNGV. This CDR3 comprises 14 residues. The CDR3 DNA is TGTGCCAGCAGGCTCCAGGGTGGTGGAAACACCATATATTTT. Protein product: CASRLQGGGNTIYF.